This T cell receptor beta chain was captured in a study of PD-1 blockade in classical Hodgkin lymphoma. Study context: Patients got intravenous nivolumab 3 mg/kg every 2 weeks. Study results and caveats: Repertoires differed for reasons still undefined, possibly disease activity or prior therapy. Relapsed/refractory patients reportedly had the lowest baseline TCR diversity, below newly diagnosed patients, who were below healthy donors.

Specified time point: cycle 4 day 1 (C4D1), after around six weeks of nivolumab. Every one of the patients relapsed after autologous stem cell transplantation (brentuximab vedotin exposure was variable). Produced via immunoSEQ multiplex PCR; TCRdb's table is partial and in-frame only. The sample lists tens of thousands of clones, 81% occurring once. As regards this clone: Its matching antigen is unknown.

Germline-derived CDR1 and CDR2 are SGDLS and YYNGEE. This CDR3 comprises 13 residues. V was clipped by 0 bases and J by 8 bases, with 8 bases between them. The chain uses TRBV9 and TRBJ1-4; D gene ambiguous. The receptor was derived from a human donor with classical Hodgkin lymphoma. The source material was peripheral blood mononuclear cells (PBMCs), sampled before the fourth cycle of nivolumab. The CDR3: CASSVAPDEKLFF. CDR3 DNA sequence: TGTGCCAGCAGCGTAGCCCCGGACGAAAAACTGTTTTTT.